One sample yielded the 8 T cell receptor beta chains listed below, sequenced in a study of identical twins. One entry per CDR3 protein results from TCRdb running MiXCR on the 5' RACE reads. The sample carries 350,000 to 450,000 distinct CDR3 sequences, approximately 18% recorded once. What was sequenced was naive T cells sorted from blood. The origin of the receptors is a man aged 50 to 60 in good health.

V usage is TRBV29-1 and J usage is TRBJ2-3; D call uncertain. The V gene's germline CDR1 is SQVTM and CDR2 ANQGSEA. Trimming stripped 0 bases from V and 4 bases from J, with 5 bases between. The CDR3 consists of 12 residues. CDR3 region: CSVEDRPDTQYF. CDR3 DNA: TGCAGCGTTGAAGATCGCCCAGATACGCAGTATTTT.

This chain links TRBV27 with TRBJ2-7; the D is unclear. Trimming removed 4 bases from V and 2 bases from J, with 21 bases in between. Germline loops: CDR1 MNHEY, CDR2 SMNVEV (reference sequence). This CDR3 contains 17 residues. CDR3 coding DNA: TGTGCCAGCAGTTCTCTCTCTCTTGGCAGAATCACCTACGAGCAGTACTTC. Its protein product is CASSSLSLGRITYEQYF.

This chain connects TRBV7-8 to TRBJ2-5; 8 bases line up with TRBD1. V dropped 2 bases and J dropped 5; count of bases not matched to a gene: 7. The CDR3 loop spans 15 amino acids. CDR1 is SGHVS and CDR2 is FQNEAQ in the germline V gene. The CDR3 DNA reads TGTGCCAGCAGCTTATGGACAGGGTTTCTTGAGACCCAGTACTTC. It specifies CASSLWTGFLETQYF.

Ten or more counts support this clonotype. This sequence joins TRBV6-5 and TRBJ2-7; the D call may be TRBD1 or TRBD2 (6 bases each). V lost 4 bases to trimming and J lost 4 bases, with 14 bases between them. The CDR3 consists of 14 residues. Germline CDR1 is MNHEY and CDR2 is SVGAGI. CDR3 protein: CASSLGGHQYEQYF. The CDR3 DNA sequence: TGTGCCAGCAGTTTGGGGGGACACCAATACGAGCAGTACTTC.

This clonotype was counted many times. CDR3 in DNA: TGTGCCAGCAGCCAATGGGACGCACTCAATGAAAAACTGTTTTTT. It codes for CASSQWDALNEKLFF. The rearrangement links TRBV3-1 to TRBJ1-4; a weak D match, TRBD1 (5 bases). Germline loops: CDR1 LGHDT, CDR2 YNNKEL (reference sequence). Trimming took off 2 bases at V and 5 bases at J, with 12 bases between the two ends. The CDR3 extends over 15 amino acids.

On this clonotype: A single base separates this from a much larger clone, so it may be a read error. CDR3 amino acids: CASSYISYEQYF. The DNA for the CDR3 is TGTGCCAGCAGTTACATCTCCTACGAGCAGTACTTC. The chain has TRBV6-2 or TRBV6-3 and TRBJ2-7, with D hard to call. The germline gives CDR1 MNHEY, CDR2 SVGEGT. This CDR3 contains 12 residues. Trimming took off 2 bases at V and 0 bases at J, with 2 bases between the two ends.

The J gene is TRBJ1-6, the V gene TRBV20-1, with a possible D match to TRBD1 (6 bases). V was shortened by 3 bases and J by 5 bases, with 11 bases between the two germline ends. This CDR3 region has 14 residues. Germline CDR1 reads DFQATT; CDR2 reads SNEGSKA (reference sequence). CDR3 nucleotides: TGCAGTGCTAGCCGGGGGCCCAATAATTCACCCCTCCACTTT. Residues: CSASRGPNNSPLHF.

V and J are TRBV6-2 or TRBV6-3 and TRBJ1-6, with D maybe TRBD1 (6 bases). This CDR3 is 14 amino acids long. Looked up from germline, CDR1 is MNHEY and CDR2 is SVGEGT. Trimming cost V 5 bases and J 7 bases, with 12 bases left between them. The CDR3, as DNA: TGTGCCAGCAGTAAAGGACAGAGGAATTCACCCCTCCACTTT. Translating it yields CASSKGQRNSPLHF.